This T cell receptor beta chain originates from a study of radiotherapy plus CTLA-4 blockade in lung cancer. Study information: Disease control was present in 30% to 35% of patients, and objective responses in approximately 20%.

Focal radiation with ipilimumab CTLA-4 blockade was given to patients with chemo-refractory metastatic non-small-cell lung cancer. This CDR3 comprises 23 residues. Trimming at V came to 0 bases and at J to 5 bases, leaving 25 bases not matched to a gene. CDR1 is KGHSH, CDR2 LQKENI, per germline. Whole-study results and caveats: Clones of tumor-derived TCRs expanded in blood after radiotherapy plus ipilimumab. Strongest reported response predictors: early blood clone changes and post-radiation interferon-beta.

Concerning this clone itself: Its matching antigen is unknown.

Here immunoSEQ multiplex PCR was the method, and the copy in TCRdb shows in-frame clones only, minus some. This sample has around 85,000 clones, with around 86% found just once. The sequencing here drew on peripheral blood, taken from a patient treated with radiotherapy plus ipilimumab. V is TRBV18 and J is TRBJ1-5, with 10 positions matching TRBD1. This sequence was found in a human donor with non-small cell lung cancer who had a partial response to radiotherapy plus ipilimumab. DNA of the CDR3: TGTGCCAGCTCACCACCCACCTATGGCTCCTCCTTTGTGGGGACAGGGGTAGATCAGCCCCAGCATTTT. Its translation is CASSPPTYGSSFVGTGVDQPQHF. Complete variable domain (other parts from reference TRBV18 and TRBJ1-5): NAGVMQNPRHLVRRRGQEARLRCSPMKGHSHVYWYRQLPEEGLKFMVYLQKENIIDESGMPKERFSAEFPKEGPSILRIQQVVRGDSAAYFCASSPPTYGSSFVGTGVDQPQHFGDGTRLSIL.